The TCR beta chain under discussion was sequenced for a study of T cells in Graves' hyperthyroidism and ophthalmopathy. Clinical symptoms, serum thyroxine, TRAb, thyroid ultrasound and orbital computed tomography informed diagnoses. Amplification yielded TCR beta CDR3 regions, with RNA transcripts as the source. The study used the HTBI primer set for a first-round RT-PCR of the TCR CDR3. TCRdb re-derived calls from the multiplex PCR reads in MiXCR, one entry per CDR3 protein. Altogether about 58,000 distinct CDR3 sequences are present, 40% to 55% being singletons, with the ten largest covering 12%. The sample consisted of blood. This sequence originates from a woman younger than 45 with Graves' ophthalmopathy.

CDR3 sequence reads: CASSLMGQEGTSGSEAFF. DNA for the CDR3: TGTGCCAGCAGCTTAATGGGACAGGAGGGGACGAGCGGCTCTGAAGCTTTCTTT. J is TRBJ1-1 and V is TRBV16, with TRBD1 matching over 8 bases. The CDR3 contains 18 residues. Germline CDR1 reads KGHSY; CDR2 reads FQNENV. With 5 bases clipped from V and 6 bases from J, the junction kept 20 bases outside the gene matches.